The TCR beta chain under discussion was sequenced for a study of T cell repertoires in cytomegalovirus infection. Study overall: Epitope selection comprised recently identified HLA-C-restricted CMV epitopes and well-studied HLA-B-restricted CMV epitopes. Signatures in public TCR beta sequences pointed to both CMV infection and matching HLA type. Findings and caveats of the study: Summed frequency of shared TCR beta families picked out CMV carriers who also had the relevant HLA. What dominated the ex vivo response were HLA-C-restricted CMV-specific TCR beta clonotypes.

TCRdb reprocessed the reads via MiXCR and lists one record per CDR3 protein. In the table there are roughly 920,000 distinct CDR3 sequences, roughly 30% of which are singletons. Trimming took 4 bases from V and 5 from J, leaving 13 bases between them. The CDR3 has 13 residues. Germline CDR1 is SGDLS and CDR2 is YYNGEE. Regarding this clonotype: Its antigen is not identified.

This clonotype was sampled from a human donor in good health (CMV status not recorded). Some clones in this sample may be carry-over from other donors' samples. The V gene is TRBV9, the J gene TRBJ2-7, with D hard to call. Sequenced here: cultured CD8+ T cells from PBMCs, sampled from culture after CMV antigen stimulation. CDR3 sequence reads: CASSSNAGNEQYF. The DNA for the CDR3 is TGTGCCAGCAGCTCAAACGCAGGTAACGAGCAGTACTTC. The full variable domain, rest sourced from reference TRBV9 and TRBJ2-7, is DSGVTQTPKHLITATGQRVTLRCSPRSGDLSVYWYQQSLDQGLQFLIQYYNGEERAKGNILERFSAQQFPDLHSELNLSSLELGDSALYFCASSSNAGNEQYFGPGTRLTVT.